This is a list of T cell receptor beta chains from one sample in a study of identifying expanded T cells in peripheral blood. Sequenced by immunoSEQ multiplex PCR; TCRdb stores in-frame clones only, minus some. The repertoire holds more than 45,000 clones, with approximately 90% as singletons. Sequences were obtained from blood. The receptors derive from a person aged 18 to 69 in good health. Both conserved end residues are part of each CDR3. The D gene is left open where the match is weak.

v_call	j_call	d_call	cdr3_nt	cdr3_aa
TRBV18	TRBJ1-2	TRBD1	TGTGCCAGCTCACCGCAGGACAGGGGCGTTTATGGCTACACCTTC	CASSPQDRGVYGYTF
TRBV7-8	TRBJ1-2	TRBD1	TGTGCCAGCAGCTCGAACCGGGACAGGGGGACAGGCTACACCTTC	CASSSNRDRGTGYTF
TRBV7-2	TRBJ2-7	.	TGTGCCAGCAGCTTCCCCGGAGATGCCCACTACGAGCAGTACTTC	CASSFPGDAHYEQYF
TRBV2	TRBJ1-5	.	TGTGCCAGCAGTGAGGTCAGGGGAGGCCAGCCCCAGCATTTT	CASSEVRGGQPQHF
TRBV28	TRBJ1-1	.	TGTGCCAGCAGCGGCATAGGTCCCACTGAAGCTTTCTTT	CASSGIGPTEAFF
TRBV18	TRBJ1-1	TRBD1	TGTGCCAGCTCATCAGGGGGGACCACTGAAGCTTTCTTT	CASSSGGTTEAFF
TRBV18	TRBJ2-7	TRBD1	TGTGCCAGCTCACCCGACAGGGGGCGATACGAGCAGTACTTC	CASSPDRGRYEQYF
TRBV10-3	TRBJ2-4	TRBD2	TGTGCCTCCAGCGGGGGGGCGGGAAACATTCAGTACTTC	CASSGGAGNIQYF
TRBV4-3	TRBJ1-2	.	TGCGCCAGCAGCCAAGAGGCCAGATCCTTGGGCGGCTACACCTTC	CASSQEARSLGGYTF
TRBV7-2	TRBJ1-6	TRBD1	TGTGCCAGCAGCTCGGCGACAGGGGGTTCCTATAATTCACCCCTCCACTTT	CASSSATGGSYNSPLHF
TRBV6-1	TRBJ1-2	TRBD1	TGTGCCAGCAGTGCCGGGGACAGCGTGATGTCTAGGGGCTACACCTTC	CASSAGDSVMSRGYTF
TRBV5-1	TRBJ1-4	TRBD1	TGCGCCAGCAGCTTAAGGACAGGGGGGGAAAAACTGTTTTTT	CASSLRTGGEKLFF
TRBV2	TRBJ2-2	.	TGTGCCAGCAGTGAGAACAGTAGAGGGGCCGGGGAGCTGTTTTTT	CASSENSRGAGELFF